These 16 T cell receptor beta chains came from one sample sequenced in a study of cytomegalovirus exposure and HLA in healthy donors. Assay: immunoSEQ multiplex PCR; the TCRdb copy retains only in-frame clones and omits some. This table holds about 150,000 clones, 85% to 90% found once. Sequencing used PBMCs. The receptors here all came from a woman aged 18-29 years in good health and CMV-seropositive.

The rearrangement uses TRBV7-7 and TRBJ2-5; 11 bases are a match to TRBD2. The CDR3 spans 15 residues. Germline CDR1 reads SSHAT; CDR2 reads FNYEAQ (reference sequence). Trimming at V came to 5 bases and at J to 5 bases, leaving 7 bases not matched to a gene. The CDR3 sequence is CASSPIAGGGETQYF. The DNA for the CDR3 is TGTGCCAGCAGCCCCATAGCGGGAGGGGGCGAGACCCAGTACTTC.

The CDR3 region has the DNA TGTGCCAGCAGCCCAGGAACTTCTGGGAATGAGCAGTTCTTC. Its protein is CASSPGTSGNEQFF. V gene TRBV5-4 combines with J gene TRBJ2-1, with D hard to call. Trimming shortened V by 4 bases and J by 7 bases, and 15 bases separated the two germline ends. This CDR3 is built from 14 residues. Germline assignment: CDR1 SGHNT and CDR2 YYREEE (reference sequence).

The chain couples TRBV5-4 to TRBJ2-5, with D hard to call. Trimming removed 3 bases from V and 5 bases from J, with 8 bases in between. The germline CDR1 and CDR2 sequences are SGHNT and YYREEE (reference sequence). This CDR3 comprises 12 residues. This chain's CDR3 is CASSSFRETQYF. The CDR3 nucleotides read TGTGCCAGCAGCTCCTTCCGGGAGACCCAGTACTTC.

CDR3 in DNA: TGTGCCAGCAGCTTAGGGTCAGGGGGGAACACTGAAGCTTTCTTT. Its protein product is CASSLGSGGNTEAFF. This sequence joins TRBV7-2 and TRBJ1-1; TRBD1 aligns across 7 bases. V lost 1 base to trimming and J lost 1 base; unmatched junction nucleotides: 3. There are 15 residues in the CDR3. Germline V CDR1 and CDR2: SGHTA, FQGNSA.

The V gene is TRBV29-1, the J gene TRBJ2-5; D remains unclear. CDR1 and CDR2 (germline): SQVTM, ANQGSEA. The CDR3 covers 14 residues. Trimming removed 0 bases from V and 6 bases from J, with 14 bases in between. CDR3 sequence: CSVEDLGAAKTQYF. CDR3 nucleotide sequence: TGCAGCGTTGAAGATCTGGGCGCTGCGAAGACCCAGTACTTC.

CDR3 DNA sequence: TGTGCCAGCAGGAGAGGGACTAGCGCATACACAGATACGCAGTATTTT. Protein product: CASRRGTSAYTDTQYF. The chain employs TRBV9 and TRBJ2-3, with 10 nucleotides matching TRBD2. CDR1 is SGDLS, CDR2 YYNGEE, per germline. Trimming removed 5 bases from V and 2 bases from J; junction bases left unmatched: 8. This CDR3 is 16 amino acids long.

The rearrangement links TRBV28 to TRBJ1-5; TRBD1 matches at 9 bases. From germline, CDR1 is MDHEN and CDR2 SYDVKM. The CDR3 length is 15 residues. J was trimmed by 0 bases and V by 6 bases; bases with no gene match: 3. The CDR3 sequence is CASRPQGASNQPQHF. The CDR3 nucleotides are TGTGCCAGCAGACCACAGGGGGCTAGCAATCAGCCCCAGCATTTT.

The CDR3 loop is CASRRGLAGRETQYF. CDR3 nucleotide sequence: TGTGCCAGCAGGCGGGGACTAGCGGGCCGGGAGACCCAGTACTTC. The chain combines TRBV11-1 with TRBJ2-5, with TRBD2 matching 12 bases. J was trimmed by 5 bases and V by 6 bases; bases with no gene match: 7. The CDR3 consists of 15 residues. The germline gives CDR1 SGHAT, CDR2 FQDESV (reference sequence).

About this clone: The sample contains more than one DNA sequence encoding this CDR3. This chain uses TRBV5-1 with TRBJ1-4, with D unresolved. CDR3 length: 13 residues. V dropped 0 bases and J dropped 5 bases, with 5 bases sitting between them. The germline V gene encodes CDR1 SGHRS and CDR2 YFSETQ. The CDR3 protein is CASSLGQNEKLFF. As DNA, the CDR3 is TGCGCCAGCAGCTTGGGTCAGAATGAAAAACTGTTTTTT. The full variable domain, its missing parts supplied by reference TRBV5-1 and TRBJ1-4, is KAGVTQTPRYLIKTRGQQVTLSCSPISGHRSVSWYQQTPGQGLQFLFEYFSETQRNKGNFPGRFSGRQFSNSRSEMNVSTLELGDSALYLCASSLGQNEKLFFGSGTQLSVL.

The V and J genes are TRBV6-1 and TRBJ1-2; 12 positions agree with TRBD1. Germline CDR1 reads MNHNS; CDR2 reads SASEGT. Trimming removed 9 bases from V and 8 bases from J; junction bases left unmatched: 10. The CDR3 spans 14 residues. The CDR3 sequence is CASRRDRGHMGYTF. The CDR3, as DNA: TGTGCCAGTCGAAGGGACAGGGGGCATATGGGCTACACCTTC.

CDR3 loop: CASSLLGGREPYMGEQFF. As DNA, the CDR3 is TGTGCCAGCAGTTTATTAGGGGGGCGGGAGCCGTACATGGGTGAGCAGTTCTTC. The genes are TRBV27 and TRBJ2-1; TRBD2 is a possible D gene (7 bases). V lost 1 base, J lost 9 bases, and 25 bases lay in between. The CDR3 loop spans 18 amino acids. The germline V gene has CDR1 MNHEY and CDR2 SMNVEV (reference sequence).

The rearrangement links TRBV13 to TRBJ1-1; D possibly corresponds to TRBD1 (6 bases). This CDR3 spans 15 amino acids. With 5 bases removed from V and 11 bases from J, the gap between germline ends came to 24 bases. Germline lookup yields CDR1 PRHDT and CDR2 FYEKMQ (reference sequence). CDR3 coding DNA: TGTGCCAGCAGCGAACGGGGAGCCACAGGGTTCTTCGCTTTCTTT. This encodes CASSERGATGFFAFF.

This clone was detected only once. The chain carries TRBV5-4 and TRBJ2-4; TRBD2 is a possible D gene (6 bases). The CDR3 extends over 15 amino acids. The germline V and J ends were trimmed by 2 bases and 6 bases, with 15 bases remaining between them. Per the germline V gene, CDR1 is SGHNT and CDR2 is YYREEE (reference sequence). The CDR3 spells CASSLGRGVGNIQYF. DNA for the CDR3: TGTGCCAGCAGCTTAGGGCGGGGAGTAGGAAACATTCAGTACTTC.

The chain combines TRBV28 with TRBJ2-3; the D is unclear. Germline V CDR1 and CDR2: MDHEN, SYDVKM. This CDR3 region has 15 residues. The ends were cut back, 6 bases at V and 1 base at J, with 14 bases in the middle. This chain's CDR3 is CASSRARVRTDTQYF. CDR3 sequence (DNA): TGTGCCAGCAGCCGAGCACGGGTCCGCACAGATACGCAGTATTTT.

The sample holds a few counts of this clone. V is TRBV10-2 and J is TRBJ2-7, with D maybe TRBD1 (6 bases). The CDR3 is made up of 13 amino acids. Germline assignment: CDR1 WSHSY and CDR2 SAAADI. V dropped 8 bases and J dropped 2 bases, with 13 bases sitting between them. CDR3 sequence reads: CASRPDSTYEQYF. For the CDR3, the DNA is TGCGCCAGCCGCCCGGACAGCACCTACGAGCAGTACTTC.

This sequence joins TRBV5-4 and TRBJ2-1; tentative D call: TRBD2 (5 bases). CDR3 length: 15 residues. The V gene's germline CDR1 is SGHNT and CDR2 YYREEE (reference sequence). The ends were cut back, 1 base at V and 7 bases at J, with 15 bases in the middle. The CDR3 reads CASSLLPSRRNEQFF. CDR3 nucleotides: TGTGCCAGCAGCTTGCTTCCTAGCCGGAGGAATGAGCAGTTCTTC.